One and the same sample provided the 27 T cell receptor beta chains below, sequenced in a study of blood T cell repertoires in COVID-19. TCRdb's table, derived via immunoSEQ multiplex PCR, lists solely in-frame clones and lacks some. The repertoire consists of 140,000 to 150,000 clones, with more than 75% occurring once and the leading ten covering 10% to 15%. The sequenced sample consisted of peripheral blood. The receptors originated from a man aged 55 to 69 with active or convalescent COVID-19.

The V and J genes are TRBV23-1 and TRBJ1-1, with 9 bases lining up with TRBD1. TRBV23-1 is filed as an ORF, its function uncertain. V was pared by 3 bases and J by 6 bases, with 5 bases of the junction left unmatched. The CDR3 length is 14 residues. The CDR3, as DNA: TGCGCCAGCAGTCACCCCGGGACAGGGTCTGAAGCTTTCTTT. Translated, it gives CASSHPGTGSEAFF.

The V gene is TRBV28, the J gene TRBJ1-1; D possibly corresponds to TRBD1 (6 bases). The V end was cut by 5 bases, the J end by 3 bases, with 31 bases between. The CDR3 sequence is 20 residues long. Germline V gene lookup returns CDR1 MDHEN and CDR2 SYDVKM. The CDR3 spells CASSVGTLGTRGTMDTEAFF. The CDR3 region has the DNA TGTGCCAGCAGTGTCGGGACACTGGGTACTAGGGGAACTATGGACACTGAAGCTTTCTTT.

In DNA, the CDR3 is TGTGCCAGCAGGGAGGGGAGTATCCACGAGCAGTACTTC. This codes for CASREGSIHEQYF. The chain couples TRBV5-5 to TRBJ2-7; the D gene is possibly TRBD2 (6 bases). Between the trimmed V and J ends, which lost 5 bases and 5 bases, there was a span of 14 bases. This CDR3 is 13 amino acids long. From germline, CDR1 is SGHKS and CDR2 YYEKEE (reference sequence).

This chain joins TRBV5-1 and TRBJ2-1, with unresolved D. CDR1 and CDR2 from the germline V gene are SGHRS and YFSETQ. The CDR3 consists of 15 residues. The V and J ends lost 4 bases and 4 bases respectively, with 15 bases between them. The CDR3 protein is CASSVTYVGYNEQFF. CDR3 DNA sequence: TGCGCCAGCAGCGTCACCTATGTCGGTTACAATGAGCAGTTCTTC.

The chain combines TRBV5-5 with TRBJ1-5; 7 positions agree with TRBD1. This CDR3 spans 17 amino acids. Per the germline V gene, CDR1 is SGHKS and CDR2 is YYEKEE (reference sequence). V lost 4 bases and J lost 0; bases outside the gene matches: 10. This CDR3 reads CASSPSGTAYSNQPQHF. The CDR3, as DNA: TGTGCCAGCAGCCCTTCCGGGACAGCCTATAGCAATCAGCCCCAGCATTTT.

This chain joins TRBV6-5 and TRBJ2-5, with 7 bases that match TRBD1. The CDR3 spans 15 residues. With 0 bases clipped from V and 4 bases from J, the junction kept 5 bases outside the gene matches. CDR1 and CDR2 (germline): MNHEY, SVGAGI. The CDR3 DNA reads TGTGCCAGCAGTTACTCGTACAGGGGTTCAGAGACCCAGTACTTC. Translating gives CASSYSYRGSETQYF.

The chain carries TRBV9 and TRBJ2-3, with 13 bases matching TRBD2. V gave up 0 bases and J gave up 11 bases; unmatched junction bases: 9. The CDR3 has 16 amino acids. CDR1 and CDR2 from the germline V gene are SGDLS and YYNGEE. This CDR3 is CASSVAEGTSGMGQYF. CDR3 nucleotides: TGTGCCAGCAGCGTAGCCGAGGGGACTAGCGGGATGGGGCAGTATTTT.

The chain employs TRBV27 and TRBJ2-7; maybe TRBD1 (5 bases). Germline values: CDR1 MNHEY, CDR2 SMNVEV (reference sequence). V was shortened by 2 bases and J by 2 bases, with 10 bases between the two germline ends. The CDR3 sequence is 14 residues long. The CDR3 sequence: CASSLQGYTYEQYF. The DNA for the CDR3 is TGTGCCAGCAGTTTACAGGGCTATACCTACGAGCAGTACTTC.

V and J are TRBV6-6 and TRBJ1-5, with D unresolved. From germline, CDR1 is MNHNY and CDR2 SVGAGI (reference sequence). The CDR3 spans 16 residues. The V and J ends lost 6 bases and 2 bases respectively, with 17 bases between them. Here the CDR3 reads CASSSSGLGGNQPQHF. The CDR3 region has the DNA TGTGCCAGCAGCTCCTCTGGCCTGGGAGGCAATCAGCCCCAGCATTTT.

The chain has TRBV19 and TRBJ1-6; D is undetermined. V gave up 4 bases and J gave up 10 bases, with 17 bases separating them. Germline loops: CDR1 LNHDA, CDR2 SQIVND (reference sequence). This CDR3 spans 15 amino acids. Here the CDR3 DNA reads TGTGCCAGTAGTAGGGTGGCAGGCTATGAATCACCCCTCCACTTT. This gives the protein CASSRVAGYESPLHF.

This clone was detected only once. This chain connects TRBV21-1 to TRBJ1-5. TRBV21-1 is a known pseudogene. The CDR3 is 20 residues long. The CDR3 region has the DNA TGTGCCAGCAGCAAAGAGATCCGGGGTTGGAGGGACGGGAAGGATCAGCCCCAGCATTTT. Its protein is CASSKEIRGWRDGKDQPQHF.

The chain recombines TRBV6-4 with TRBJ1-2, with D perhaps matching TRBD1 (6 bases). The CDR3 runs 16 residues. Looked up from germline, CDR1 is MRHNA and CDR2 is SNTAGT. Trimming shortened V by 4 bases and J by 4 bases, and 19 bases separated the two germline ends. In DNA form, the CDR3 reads TGTGCCAGCAGTGCCTTCCCGGACAGCTTTGCCTATGGCTACACCTTC. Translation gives CASSAFPDSFAYGYTF.

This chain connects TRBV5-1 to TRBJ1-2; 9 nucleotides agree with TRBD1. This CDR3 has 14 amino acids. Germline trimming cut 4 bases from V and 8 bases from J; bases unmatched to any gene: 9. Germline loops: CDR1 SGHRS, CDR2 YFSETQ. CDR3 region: CASSEGQGEGGYTF. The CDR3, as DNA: TGCGCCAGCAGCGAGGGACAGGGAGAGGGAGGCTACACCTTC. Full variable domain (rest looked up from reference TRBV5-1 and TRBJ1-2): KAGVTQTPRYLIKTRGQQVTLSCSPISGHRSVSWYQQTPGQGLQFLFEYFSETQRNKGNFPGRFSGRQFSNSRSEMNVSTLELGDSALYLCASSEGQGEGGYTFGSGTRLTVV.

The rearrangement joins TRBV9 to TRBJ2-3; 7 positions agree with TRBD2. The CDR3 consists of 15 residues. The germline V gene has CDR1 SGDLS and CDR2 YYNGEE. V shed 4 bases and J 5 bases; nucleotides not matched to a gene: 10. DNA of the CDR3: TGTGCCAGCAGCCCCAAGAGGCGGGAGCAAGATACGCAGTATTTT. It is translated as CASSPKRREQDTQYF.

This CDR3 reads CASSRTGGLQETQYF. CDR3 DNA: TGTGCCAGCAGTCGAACAGGGGGGCTGCAAGAGACCCAGTACTTC. The chain employs TRBV28 and TRBJ2-5; 8 bases are shared with TRBD1. This CDR3 region has 15 residues. Trimming cost V 5 bases and J 2 bases; bases outside gene matches: 7. CDR1 is MDHEN, CDR2 SYDVKM, per germline.

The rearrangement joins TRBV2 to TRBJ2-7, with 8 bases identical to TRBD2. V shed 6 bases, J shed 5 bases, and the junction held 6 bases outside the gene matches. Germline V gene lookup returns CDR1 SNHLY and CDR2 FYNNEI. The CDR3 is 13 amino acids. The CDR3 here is CASRGTSLDEQYF. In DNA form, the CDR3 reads TGTGCCAGCAGGGGGACTAGTCTGGACGAGCAGTACTTC.

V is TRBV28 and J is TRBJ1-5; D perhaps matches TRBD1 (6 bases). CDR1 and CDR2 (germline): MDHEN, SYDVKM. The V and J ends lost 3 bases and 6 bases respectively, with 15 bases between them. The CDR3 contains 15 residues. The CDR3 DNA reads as TGTGCCAGCAGTTTCGGCGGGGGCGCGGGTCAGCCCCAGCATTTT. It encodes CASSFGGGAGQPQHF. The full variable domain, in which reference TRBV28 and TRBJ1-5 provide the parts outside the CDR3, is DVKVTQSSRYLVKRTGEKVFLECVQDMDHENMFWYRQDPGLGLRLIYFSYDVKMKEKGDIPEGYSVSREKKERFSLILESASTNQTSMYLCASSFGGGAGQPQHFGDGTRLSIL.

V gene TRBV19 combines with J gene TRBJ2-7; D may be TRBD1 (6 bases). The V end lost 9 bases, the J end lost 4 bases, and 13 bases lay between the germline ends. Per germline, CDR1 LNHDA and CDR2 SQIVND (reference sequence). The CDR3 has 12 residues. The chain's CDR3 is CASSNRVYEQYF. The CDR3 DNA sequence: TGTGCCAGCTCGAACAGGGTGTACGAGCAGTACTTC. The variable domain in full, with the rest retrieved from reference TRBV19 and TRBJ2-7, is DGGITQSPKYLFRKEGQNVTLSCEQNLNHDAMYWYRQDPGQGLRLIYYSQIVNDFQKGDIAEGYSVSREKKESFPLTVTSAQKNPTAFYLCASSNRVYEQYFGPGTRLTVT.

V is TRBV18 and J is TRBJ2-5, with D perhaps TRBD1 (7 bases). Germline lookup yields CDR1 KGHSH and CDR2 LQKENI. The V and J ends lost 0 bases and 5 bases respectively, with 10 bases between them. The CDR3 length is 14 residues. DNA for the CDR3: TGTGCCAGCTCACCACCGACAGGGAGGGAGACCCAGTACTTC. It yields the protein CASSPPTGRETQYF.

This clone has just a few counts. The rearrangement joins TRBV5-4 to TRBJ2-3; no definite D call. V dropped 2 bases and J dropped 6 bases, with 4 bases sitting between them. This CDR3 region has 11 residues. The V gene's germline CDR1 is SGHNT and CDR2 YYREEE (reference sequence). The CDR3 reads CASSFGDTQYF. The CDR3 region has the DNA TGTGCCAGCAGCTTCGGGGATACGCAGTATTTT.

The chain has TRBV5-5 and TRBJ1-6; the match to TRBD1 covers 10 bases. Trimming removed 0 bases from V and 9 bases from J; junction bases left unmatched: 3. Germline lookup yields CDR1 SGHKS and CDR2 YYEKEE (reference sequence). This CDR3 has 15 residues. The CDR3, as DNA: TGTGCCAGCAGCTTGGATGGGACAGGGGCTTCACCCCTCCACTTT. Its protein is CASSLDGTGASPLHF.

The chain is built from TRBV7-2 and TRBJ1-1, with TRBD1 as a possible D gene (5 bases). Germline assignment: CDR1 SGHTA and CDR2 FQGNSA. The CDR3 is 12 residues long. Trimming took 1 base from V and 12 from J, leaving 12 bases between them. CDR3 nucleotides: TGTGCCAGCAGCTTAGATTTCAGGGTAACTTTCTTT. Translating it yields CASSLDFRVTFF.

This chain's CDR3 is CATSGEDQPQHF. CDR3 in DNA: TGTGCCACGAGCGGGGAGGATCAGCCCCAGCATTTT. The chain employs TRBV12-3 or TRBV12-4 and TRBJ1-5; D not resolved. The CDR3 is 12 residues long. Between the trimmed V and J ends, which lost 10 bases and 5 bases, there was a span of 12 bases.

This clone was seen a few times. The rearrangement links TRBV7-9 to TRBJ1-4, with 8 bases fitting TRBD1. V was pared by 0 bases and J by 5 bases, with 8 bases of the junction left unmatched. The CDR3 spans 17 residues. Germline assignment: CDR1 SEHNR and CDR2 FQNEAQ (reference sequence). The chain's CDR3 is CASSLASGGLWNEKLFF. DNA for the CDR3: TGTGCCAGCAGCTTAGCCTCAGGGGGCCTGTGGAATGAAAAACTGTTTTTT.

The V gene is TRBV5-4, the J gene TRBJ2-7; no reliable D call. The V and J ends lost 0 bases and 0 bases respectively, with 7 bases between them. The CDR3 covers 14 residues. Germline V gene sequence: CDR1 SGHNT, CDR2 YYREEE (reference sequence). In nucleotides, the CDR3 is TGTGCCAGCAGCTTGGGGCCGAACTCCTACGAGCAGTACTTC. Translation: CASSLGPNSYEQYF.

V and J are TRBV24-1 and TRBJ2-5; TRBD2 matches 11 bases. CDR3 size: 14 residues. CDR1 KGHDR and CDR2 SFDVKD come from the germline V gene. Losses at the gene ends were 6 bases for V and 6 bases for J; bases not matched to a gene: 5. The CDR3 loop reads CATSTSGSGKTQYF. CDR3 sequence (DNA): TGTGCCACCAGTACTAGCGGGAGTGGAAAGACCCAGTACTTC.

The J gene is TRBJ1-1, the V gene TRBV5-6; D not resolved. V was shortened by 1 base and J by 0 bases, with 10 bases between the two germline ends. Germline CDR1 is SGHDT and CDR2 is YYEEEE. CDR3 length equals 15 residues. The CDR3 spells CASSLLIRLNTEAFF. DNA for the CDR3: TGTGCCAGCAGCTTGTTAATACGGTTGAACACTGAAGCTTTCTTT.